What follows are 23 T cell receptor beta chains derived from one specimen sequenced in a study of CD8 T cells in Susac syndrome. An amount of RNA that ranged from about 0.45 to 1 ug was reverse transcribed with random hexamers. TCRdb re-derived calls from the immunoSEQ multiplex PCR reads in MiXCR, one entry per CDR3 protein. Counted here are 180,000 or so distinct CDR3 sequences, over 85% occurring once; the ten biggest clones make up 0.1%. Sequencing was performed on CD4+ T cells from PBMCs. All receptors derive from a human donor in good health.

This rearrangement joins TRBV20-1 to TRBJ1-1, with D unresolved. The CDR3 contains 11 residues. Between the trimmed V and J ends, which lost 0 bases and 8 bases, there was a span of 7 bases. Germline CDR1 is DFQATT and CDR2 is SNEGSKA (reference sequence). For the CDR3, the DNA is TGCAGTGCTAGAGACCCTCTCGAAGCTTTCTTT. Its translation is CSARDPLEAFF.

The chain uses TRBV6-5 and TRBJ1-2; D may be TRBD1 (5 bases). The ends were cut back, 10 bases at V and 4 bases at J, with 22 bases in the middle. The CDR3 runs 15 residues. Germline-derived CDR1 and CDR2 are MNHEY and SVGAGI. The CDR3 sequence: CATPREGGGAYGYTF. The CDR3 bases are TGTGCCACCCCTAGGGAGGGTGGAGGGGCCTATGGCTACACCTTC.

This sequence joins TRBV3-1 and TRBJ1-1; TRBD1 matches 8 bases. Germline V CDR1 and CDR2: LGHDT, YNNKEL (reference sequence). V lost 4 bases and J lost 3; bases outside the gene matches: 1. The CDR3 runs 13 residues. The CDR3 here is CASSRGQDTEAFF. The CDR3, as DNA: TGTGCCAGCAGCCGGGGACAGGACACTGAAGCTTTCTTT.

This chain uses TRBV29-1 with TRBJ1-2, with no clear D. The CDR3 runs 12 residues. V lost 4 bases and J 5 bases, leaving 11 bases between the germline ends. Germline CDR1 and CDR2: SQVTM and ANQGSEA. The CDR3 DNA reads TGCAGCGTTGTCCAAACGGAGTATGGCTACACCTTC. Amino acid sequence: CSVVQTEYGYTF.

This chain uses TRBV20-1 with TRBJ2-3, with a tentative D call TRBD2 (5 bases). In germline, CDR1 is DFQATT, CDR2 SNEGSKA (reference sequence). V was clipped by 3 bases and J by 1 base, with 8 bases between them. The CDR3 totals 13 residues. As DNA, the CDR3 is TGCAGTGCTAGCGCGGGCGGCACAGATACGCAGTATTTT. Amino acid sequence: CSASAGGTDTQYF.

The V call is TRBV19, the J call TRBJ2-1; no firm D call. From germline, CDR1 is LNHDA and CDR2 SQIVND (reference sequence). Trimming took off 3 bases at V and 0 bases at J, with 9 bases between the two ends. CDR3 length equals 15 residues. The chain's CDR3 is CASSIEASSYNEQFF. As DNA, the CDR3 is TGTGCCAGTAGTATCGAGGCTAGCTCCTACAATGAGCAGTTCTTC.

The gene calls are TRBV11-2 and TRBJ2-1; TRBD2 is a possible D gene (6 bases). Germline V lookup: CDR1 SGHAT, CDR2 FQNNGV. The V end lost 4 bases, the J end lost 0 bases, and 22 bases lay between the germline ends. The CDR3 covers 19 residues. The CDR3 spells CASSYPFSTGSGSYNEQFF. The CDR3 DNA is TGTGCCAGCAGCTACCCTTTCAGCACCGGGAGTGGCTCCTACAATGAGCAGTTCTTC.

This sequence joins TRBV30 and TRBJ2-7, with D perhaps TRBD1 (6 bases). Between the trimmed V and J ends, which lost 4 bases and 7 bases, there was a span of 14 bases. Germline lookup yields CDR1 GTSNPN and CDR2 SVGIG (reference sequence). The CDR3 extends over 12 amino acids. DNA for the CDR3: TGTGCCTGGATCCACCCAGGGGATGAGCAGTACTTC. Translation: CAWIHPGDEQYF.

V gene TRBV6-5 combines with J gene TRBJ2-5; 9 bases map to TRBD2. This CDR3 spans 15 amino acids. Germline V gives CDR1 MNHEY, CDR2 SVGAGI. V lost 0 bases to trimming and J lost 4 bases; unmatched junction nucleotides: 3. The CDR3 region is CASSYSGGRGETQYF. CDR3 in DNA: TGTGCCAGCAGTTACTCTGGCGGGAGGGGAGAGACCCAGTACTTC.

V gene TRBV3-1 combines with J gene TRBJ2-1, with D possibly matching TRBD2 (6 bases). Germline lookup yields CDR1 LGHDT and CDR2 YNNKEL (reference sequence). This CDR3 comprises 13 residues. V was clipped by 4 bases and J by 8 bases, with 12 bases between them. Here the CDR3 reads CASSPGTSHEQFF. In DNA, the CDR3 is TGTGCCAGCAGCCCAGGGACTTCCCATGAGCAGTTCTTC.

The chain recombines TRBV7-9 with TRBJ2-1; TRBD2 is a possible D gene (6 bases). The germline V gene has CDR1 SEHNR and CDR2 FQNEAQ (reference sequence). The CDR3 is made up of 14 amino acids. Trimming removed 4 bases at V and 5 bases at J, with 12 bases between. In DNA, the CDR3 is TGTGCCAGCAGCTCTGGCGGGGCTAACAATGAGCAGTTCTTC. Protein: CASSSGGANNEQFF.

About this clonotype: One end of the junction is discordant with germline, which a read error may explain. V and J are TRBV12-3 or TRBV12-4 and TRBJ2-7; TRBD2 might be the D (5 bases). The CDR3 covers 13 residues. CDR3 DNA: TGTGCCAGCAGTCTAGCAGCCCCCTACGAGCAGTACTTC. Protein: CASSLAAPYEQYF.

The CDR3 bases are TGCAGTGCTAGTCGGGGGGCCTACGAGCAGTACTTC. Its protein is CSASRGAYEQYF. The chain couples TRBV20-1 to TRBJ2-7; TRBD2 matches at 7 bases. After removal of 3 bases from V and 2 bases from J, the junction contained 1 base not matched to a gene. The CDR3 is 12 amino acids. From germline, CDR1 is DFQATT and CDR2 SNEGSKA (reference sequence).

This clonotype has only one observation. V gene TRBV20-1 combines with J gene TRBJ1-2, with 7 nucleotides matching TRBD1. Looked up from germline, CDR1 is DFQATT and CDR2 is SNEGSKA (reference sequence). The CDR3 spans 14 residues. Losses at the gene ends were 6 bases for V and 4 bases for J; bases not matched to a gene: 11. This CDR3 reads CSAPSRGTSYGYTF. DNA for the CDR3: TGCAGTGCCCCCAGCAGGGGGACGAGCTATGGCTACACCTTC.

This clonotype was detected once. This sequence joins TRBV6-5 and TRBJ1-2, with no clear D. The CDR3 is 12 residues long. V was trimmed by 6 bases and J by 8 bases, leaving 13 bases between them. Germline V gene lookup returns CDR1 MNHEY and CDR2 SVGAGI. As DNA, the CDR3 is TGTGCCAGCAGGTCGACTGGGGAGGGCTACACCTTC. Encoded protein: CASRSTGEGYTF.

This chain links TRBV25-1 with TRBJ2-3; D possibly uses TRBD1 or TRBD2 (5 bases each). CDR1 and CDR2 from the germline V gene are MGHDK and SYGVNS. V lost 6 bases, J lost 0 bases, and 10 bases lay in between. The CDR3 is made up of 14 amino acids. The CDR3 loop is CASRLGPSTDTQYF. The CDR3 region has the DNA TGTGCCAGCAGATTGGGACCTAGCACAGATACGCAGTATTTT.

The chain joins TRBV4-2 to TRBJ1-5; 7 bases align to TRBD1. Germline V gene lookup returns CDR1 LGHNA and CDR2 YNFKEQ. V lost 4 bases and J lost 0; bases outside the gene matches: 3. The CDR3 covers 15 residues. The CDR3 DNA reads TGTGCCAGCAGCCCTTGGGACAGTAGCAATCAGCCCCAGCATTTT. Protein product: CASSPWDSSNQPQHF.

The chain combines TRBV12-5 with TRBJ2-1; unclear D gene. Looked up from germline, CDR1 is LGHNT and CDR2 is FRNRAP. Trimming shortened V by 2 bases and J by 8 bases, and 7 bases separated the two germline ends. The CDR3 totals 12 residues. The CDR3 nucleotides read TGTGCTAGTGGTTTGTTGGTGGATGAGCAGTTCTTC. Its translation: CASGLLVDEQFF.

The chain combines TRBV29-1 with TRBJ1-1, with D possibly being TRBD1 (5 bases). The V and J ends lost 5 bases and 1 base respectively, with 11 bases between them. Per germline, CDR1 SQVTM and CDR2 ANQGSEA. This CDR3 comprises 13 residues. The CDR3 region has the DNA TGCAGCGTTCTAGGCAGGGCGAACACTGAAGCTTTCTTT. Protein: CSVLGRANTEAFF.

The gene calls are TRBV20-1 and TRBJ2-2, with 10 bases fitting TRBD2. V gave up 3 bases and J gave up 7 bases; unmatched junction bases: 8. Germline-derived CDR1 and CDR2 are DFQATT and SNEGSKA (reference sequence). The CDR3 covers 15 residues. The CDR3 is CSASKREGLNGELFF. The CDR3 nucleotides are TGCAGTGCTAGCAAGCGGGAGGGCCTTAACGGGGAGCTGTTTTTT.

The rearrangement joins TRBV6-2 or TRBV6-3 to TRBJ2-2; the D gene is possibly TRBD2 (9 bases). The CDR3 covers 21 residues. The V and J ends lost 5 bases and 3 bases respectively, with 31 bases between them. CDR1 is MNHEY, CDR2 SVGEGT, per germline. CDR3 coding DNA: TGTGCCAGCAGTACGACCTTGGGGACAGGACTTTTAGCGGGAGACACCGGGGAGCTGTTTTTT. Translating it yields CASSTTLGTGLLAGDTGELFF.

V gene TRBV4-3 combines with J gene TRBJ1-2; TRBD1 matches 8 bases. Germline V gives CDR1 LGHNA, CDR2 YSLEER. V lost 4 bases, J lost 6 bases, and 10 bases stayed unmatched. The CDR3 is 15 residues long. DNA for the CDR3: TGCGCCAGCAGCCTCGACGGACAGGGAGGGGATGGCTACACCTTC. Its protein product is CASSLDGQGGDGYTF.

The rearrangement links TRBV24-1 to TRBJ1-5; 8 bases are shared with TRBD1. V gave up 7 bases and J gave up 7 bases; unmatched junction bases: 5. The germline CDR1 and CDR2 sequences are KGHDR and SFDVKD. This CDR3 has 13 amino acids. CDR3 sequence: CATRDRGDQPQHF. The CDR3 bases are TGTGCCACCAGAGACAGGGGAGACCAGCCCCAGCATTTT.